These 32 T cell receptor beta chains were sequenced from one sample in a study of cytomegalovirus exposure and HLA in healthy donors (TCRdb year 2017). The library came from the immunoSEQ multiplex PCR assay. For the multiplex PCR, a mixture combining 60 forward primers for TCR Vbeta segments and 13 reverse primers for TCR Jbeta segments was used. The source is immuneACCESS, and TCRdb retained only in-frame sequences with V and J called. Part of the clones is not carried over; for the studies checked, unresolved V genes explain less than half of this, and the remainder is unexplained. In this sample the table shows over 150,000 clones, roughly three quarters of which occur a single time. Clones ranked in the top ten supply around 3.2% of the sample. Sequences were obtained from PBMCs. The source of these receptors is a woman in her 50s in good health and CMV-seropositive.

V and J are TRBV19 and TRBJ2-5; 9 nucleotides line up with TRBD1. Trimming cost V 9 bases and J 5 bases; bases outside gene matches: 10. The CDR3 covers 14 residues. Germline loops: CDR1 LNHDA, CDR2 SQIVND (reference sequence). CDR3 loop: CASSRDRAGETQYF. CDR3 nucleotides: TGTGCCAGCTCCCGGGACAGGGCAGGGGAGACCCAGTACTTC.

This clone was seen a few times. This chain uses TRBV7-2 with TRBJ2-7, with D maybe TRBD1 (6 bases). The CDR3 extends over 17 amino acids. The germline V gene has CDR1 SGHTA and CDR2 FQGNSA. V dropped 0 bases and J dropped 1 base, with 16 bases sitting between them. The CDR3 protein is CASSLARFRGTSYEQYF. The DNA of the CDR3 is TGTGCCAGCAGCTTAGCGCGGTTTCGAGGGACATCCTACGAGCAGTACTTC. The whole variable domain, filled in from reference TRBV7-2 and TRBJ2-7, reads GAGVSQSPSNKVTEKGKDVELRCDPISGHTALYWYRQSLGQGLEFLIYFQGNSAPDKSGLPSDRFSAERTGGSVSTLTIQRTQQEDSAVYLCASSLARFRGTSYEQYFGPGTRLTVT.

This rearrangement joins TRBV4-3 to TRBJ1-1; TRBD1 matches at 9 bases. The CDR3 consists of 13 residues. The trim removed 1 base at V and 13 bases at J, leaving 7 bases unmatched. Germline lookup yields CDR1 LGHNA and CDR2 YSLEER. CDR3 region: CASSQVEGQGIFF. CDR3 DNA sequence: TGCGCCAGCAGCCAAGTTGAGGGACAGGGTATTTTCTTT.

The CDR3 loop is CAWSQTSLGTQYF. CDR3 nucleotide sequence: TGTGCCTGGAGTCAGACTAGCTTGGGTACGCAGTATTTT. The chain couples TRBV30 to TRBJ2-3; 7 positions agree with TRBD2. The junction had 7 bases not matched to a gene; V was cut back by 2 bases and J by 8 bases. The CDR3 spans 13 residues. In germline, CDR1 is GTSNPN, CDR2 SVGIG (reference sequence).

The CDR3 region is CASSESGGQGQNEQFF. The CDR3 DNA follows: TGCGCCAGCAGTGAGTCGGGGGGACAGGGGCAAAATGAGCAGTTCTTC. The V and J genes are TRBV10-1 and TRBJ2-1; 10 bases agree with TRBD1. Trimming took 0 bases from V and 7 from J; bases not matched to a gene: 6. Germline V lookup: CDR1 WNHNN, CDR2 SYGVQD (reference sequence). The CDR3 has 16 residues.

The V and J genes are TRBV6-5 and TRBJ2-1, with 10 positions matching TRBD1. Germline CDR1 and CDR2: MNHEY and SVGAGI. The CDR3 covers 15 residues. J gave up 2 bases and V 5 bases, and 3 bases lay outside the gene matches. CDR3 nucleotides: TGTGCCAGCAGTAAAGGACAGGGGGCCTACAATGAGCAGTTCTTC. Residues: CASSKGQGAYNEQFF.

The table lists this clone with a few counts. The J gene is TRBJ2-5, the V gene TRBV7-9, with D tentatively TRBD1 (5 bases). Germline loops: CDR1 SEHNR, CDR2 FQNEAQ (reference sequence). V lost 3 bases to trimming and J lost 5 bases, with 16 bases between them. The CDR3 loop spans 15 amino acids. The CDR3 loop reads CASSLGPEVVETQYF. Here the CDR3 DNA reads TGTGCCAGCAGCTTGGGGCCAGAAGTAGTGGAGACCCAGTACTTC.

The J gene is TRBJ1-2, the V gene TRBV28; D possibly corresponds to TRBD1 (5 bases). CDR1 and CDR2 (germline): MDHEN, SYDVKM. Between the trimmed V and J ends, which lost 10 bases and 4 bases, there was a span of 19 bases. CDR3 length: 14 residues. The CDR3 reads CATSGTRRVYGYTF. CDR3 in DNA: TGTGCCACCTCAGGGACTCGACGGGTCTATGGCTACACCTTC.

The chain recombines TRBV9 with TRBJ2-3; D unclear. Trimming shortened V by 4 bases and J by 0 bases, and 15 bases separated the two germline ends. This CDR3 is 16 amino acids long. In germline, CDR1 is SGDLS, CDR2 YYNGEE. The DNA for the CDR3 is TGTGCCAGCAGCACCGGAGCTTTTCCGAGCACAGATACGCAGTATTTT. Residues: CASSTGAFPSTDTQYF.

Notes on this clone: At one of its ends the junction is not consistent with the germline gene, which may arise from a read error. This chain joins TRBV18 and TRBJ2-6; D is perhaps TRBD1 (5 bases). This CDR3 region has 13 residues. The germline V gene encodes CDR1 KGHSH and CDR2 LQKENI. CDR3 loop: CASSNSGANGLTF. The DNA of the CDR3 is TGTGCCAGCTCCAACTCTGGGGCCAACGGCCTGACTTTC.

The V gene is TRBV6-1, the J gene TRBJ1-2; D might be TRBD1 (5 bases). The V end was cut by 1 base, the J end by 5 bases, with 17 bases between. This CDR3 has 16 residues. Germline CDR1 is MNHNS and CDR2 is SASEGT. CDR3 region: CASSEEAAAGGYGYTF. DNA of the CDR3: TGTGCCAGCAGTGAAGAGGCGGCCGCCGGGGGGTATGGCTACACCTTC.

This sequence joins TRBV6-6 and TRBJ1-5; D not resolved. Germline CDR1 and CDR2: MNHNY and SVGAGI (reference sequence). Trimming pared 0 bases from V and 1 base from J, leaving 7 bases between. The CDR3 totals 15 residues. CDR3 protein: CASSYSPVSNQPQHF. Here the CDR3 DNA reads TGTGCCAGCAGTTACTCTCCTGTGAGCAATCAGCCCCAGCATTTT.

This chain uses TRBV2 with TRBJ2-5, with D possibly matching TRBD1 (6 bases). Per germline, CDR1 SNHLY and CDR2 FYNNEI. V was pared by 2 bases and J by 5 bases, with 12 bases between. This CDR3 has 14 amino acids. In DNA form, the CDR3 reads TGTGCCAGCAGTGAATATGGGGGCGGGGAGACCCAGTACTTC. Translation: CASSEYGGGETQYF.

The chain couples TRBV6-4 to TRBJ2-3; 8 bases line up with TRBD1. This CDR3 comprises 17 residues. Germline V gene lookup returns CDR1 MRHNA and CDR2 SNTAGT. V dropped 2 bases and J dropped 3; count of bases not matched to a gene: 10. The CDR3 nucleotides read TGTGCCAGCAGTGACCGCCCGGGCAGGGGGCGGACAGATACGCAGTATTTT. Its translation is CASSDRPGRGRTDTQYF.

This clone was counted a single time. Here the CDR3 DNA reads TGTGCCAGCTCACCACCAGGACTAGCGGACAATGAGCAGTTCTTC. Its translation is CASSPPGLADNEQFF. V usage is TRBV18 and J usage is TRBJ2-1; 10 positions match TRBD2. This CDR3 spans 15 amino acids. Germline V gene lookup returns CDR1 KGHSH and CDR2 LQKENI. V was pared by 0 bases and J by 5 bases, with 1 base of the junction left unmatched.

This clone occurred once. The V and J genes are TRBV6-1 and TRBJ2-1, with 14 bases aligning to TRBD2. In germline, CDR1 is MNHNS, CDR2 SASEGT. With V trimmed by 10 bases and J by 3 bases, 5 bases remained unmatched. CDR3 length: 15 amino acids. Here the CDR3 DNA reads TGTGCCATCGGGACTAGCGGGGGACGCTACAATGAGCAGTTCTTC. Encoded protein: CAIGTSGGRYNEQFF.

This clone is categorized as medium-sized (0.01 to 0.1%). The DNA of the CDR3 is TGCGCCAGCCAGGTTGCAACTAATGAAAAACTGTTTTTT. This translates into CASQVATNEKLFF. The chain is built from TRBV5-1 and TRBJ1-4; no clear D. The CDR3 consists of 13 residues. Germline V gives CDR1 SGHRS, CDR2 YFSETQ. The ends were cut back, 7 bases at V and 0 bases at J, with 7 bases in the middle. The full variable domain, rest sourced from reference TRBV5-1 and TRBJ1-4, is KAGVTQTPRYLIKTRGQQVTLSCSPISGHRSVSWYQQTPGQGLQFLFEYFSETQRNKGNFPGRFSGRQFSNSRSEMNVSTLELGDSALYLCASQVATNEKLFFGSGTQLSVL.

The genes are TRBV5-6 and TRBJ2-7; the D gene is possibly TRBD2 (7 bases). Per the germline V gene, CDR1 is SGHDT and CDR2 is YYEEEE. The CDR3 is 18 amino acids. V lost 0 bases, J lost 10 bases, and 29 bases lay in between. The CDR3 DNA follows: TGTGCCAGCAGCTTGGGGTCGGGGGGCCCCCGGTCCCCTACGAATCAGTACTTC. Its translation: CASSLGSGGPRSPTNQYF.

This rearrangement joins TRBV4-3 to TRBJ2-1; D not resolved. The length of the CDR3 is 13 residues. Germline V CDR1 and CDR2: LGHNA, YSLEER. Trimming took off 3 bases at V and 13 bases at J, with 16 bases between the two ends. The CDR3 loop is CASSQAAVKQQFF. CDR3 bases: TGCGCCAGCAGCCAGGCGGCAGTTAAACAACAGTTCTTC.

This sequence joins TRBV19 and TRBJ1-5, with TRBD1 identical over 8 bases. The germline CDR1 and CDR2 sequences are LNHDA and SQIVND (reference sequence). J gave up 6 bases and V 1 base, and 5 bases lay outside the gene matches. The CDR3 spans 15 residues. For the CDR3, the DNA is TGTGCCAGTAGTATAGGAGACAGGGGAATTCAGCCCCAGCATTTT. Encoded protein: CASSIGDRGIQPQHF.

Comment on this clone: No conserved phenylalanine or tryptophan is present at the end of the CDR3, so a read error is the likely explanation. It is unclear where the CDR3 begins or ends on the DNA, so no DNA is shown, and the CDR3 is as TCRdb lists it. The V gene is TRBV11-2, the J gene TRBJ1-1; the table's D call, TRBD1, was not checked against the DNA. The CDR3 extends over 14 residues, inclusive of both ends. Germline CDR1 SGHAT, CDR2 FQNNGV. The CDR3 sequence is CASSLDSGQGALTS.

This rearrangement joins TRBV9 to TRBJ2-7; 7 bases are shared with TRBD2. The V segment lost 5 bases and the J segment 4 bases; nucleotides outside the gene matches: 9. CDR3 length equals 14 residues. Germline assignment: CDR1 SGDLS and CDR2 YYNGEE. This CDR3 is CASSPSGGSYEQYF. In DNA form, the CDR3 reads TGTGCCAGCAGTCCATCGGGGGGATCGTACGAGCAGTACTTC.

This chain joins TRBV5-8 and TRBJ2-5; 10 positions agree with TRBD2. The length of the CDR3 is 16 residues. V shed 3 bases and J 5 bases; nucleotides not matched to a gene: 10. From germline, CDR1 is SGHTS and CDR2 YDEGEE. The CDR3 here is CASSSQGAGGHETQYF. The CDR3 DNA sequence: TGTGCCAGCAGCTCCCAGGGAGCGGGAGGGCACGAGACCCAGTACTTC.

The CDR3 DNA follows: TGCGCCAGCAGCCCCGGGACAGGGGGATTCTACGAGCAGTACTTC. This gives the protein CASSPGTGGFYEQYF. The chain combines TRBV5-1 with TRBJ2-7; the match to TRBD1 covers 11 bases. Germline CDR1 reads SGHRS; CDR2 reads YFSETQ. The CDR3 is 15 amino acids. V shed 4 bases and J 3 bases; nucleotides not matched to a gene: 6.

J is TRBJ2-7 and V is TRBV28, with 7 bases fitting TRBD2. Germline assignment: CDR1 MDHEN and CDR2 SYDVKM. With 11 bases clipped from V and 4 bases from J, the junction kept 14 bases outside the gene matches. The CDR3 totals 14 residues. CDR3 nucleotides: TGTGCCCTCGGAAGGCGGGAGCGTGGGTACGAGCAGTACTTC. It codes for CALGRRERGYEQYF.

The chain has TRBV7-2 and TRBJ2-2, with TRBD2 matching over 11 bases. Germline CDR1 SGHTA, CDR2 FQGNSA. The length of the CDR3 is 17 residues. The V and J ends lost 5 bases and 1 base, in that order; junction bases with no gene match: 6. The CDR3 here is CASSPLLAGENTGELFF. The CDR3 coding sequence is TGTGCCAGCAGCCCATTACTAGCGGGGGAGAACACCGGGGAGCTGTTTTTT.

In this sample, this clone turned up a few times. J is TRBJ1-1 and V is TRBV6-1; no firm D call. V lost 3 bases to trimming and J lost 6 bases, with 11 bases between them. CDR3 length equals 13 residues. Germline V CDR1 and CDR2: MNHNS, SASEGT. The CDR3 nucleotides read TGTGCCAGCAGTGATTGGCAGAGGCCTGAAGCTTTCTTT. It translates to CASSDWQRPEAFF.

The V gene is TRBV4-3, the J gene TRBJ1-2; D is possibly TRBD1 (5 bases). Trimming removed 0 bases at V and 3 bases at J, with 11 bases between. The germline V gene has CDR1 LGHNA and CDR2 YSLEER. This CDR3 region has 15 residues. The CDR3 loop reads CASSQEADKDYGYTF. The CDR3 coding sequence is TGCGCCAGCAGCCAAGAGGCGGACAAGGACTATGGCTACACCTTC.

This chain connects TRBV27 to TRBJ2-4; D remains ambiguous. Germline assignment: CDR1 MNHEY and CDR2 SMNVEV (reference sequence). CDR3 size: 14 residues. The ends were cut back, 0 bases at V and 2 bases at J, with 5 bases in the middle. The chain's CDR3 is CASSLSGPKNIQYF. In DNA form, the CDR3 reads TGTGCCAGCAGTTTATCTGGGCCCAAAAACATTCAGTACTTC.

This clone has a single count. The genes are TRBV6-5 and TRBJ1-3, with no clear D. The CDR3 totals 12 residues. V was cut by 4 bases and J by 4 bases, with 5 bases left in between. The germline CDR1 and CDR2 sequences are MNHEY and SVGAGI. The CDR3 is CASSSLGNTIYF. In DNA, the CDR3 is TGTGCCAGCAGTTCCCTAGGAAACACCATATATTTT.

This clone showed up just a few times. This sequence joins TRBV28 and TRBJ1-5; 7 bases match TRBD1. This CDR3 is built from 14 residues. Trimming cost V 6 bases and J 5 bases; bases outside gene matches: 7. CDR1 and CDR2 (germline): MDHEN, SYDVKM. Here the CDR3 DNA reads TGTGCCAGCAGGTCAGGGGGGAGAGATCAGCCCCAGCATTTT. Translated: CASRSGGRDQPQHF. The entire variable domain, with the rest obtained from reference TRBV28 and TRBJ1-5, is as follows: DVKVTQSSRYLVKRTGEKVFLECVQDMDHENMFWYRQDPGLGLRLIYFSYDVKMKEKGDIPEGYSVSREKKERFSLILESASTNQTSMYLCASRSGGRDQPQHFGDGTRLSIL.

The chain employs TRBV19 and TRBJ1-1; perhaps TRBD1 as D (6 bases). V gave up 1 base and J gave up 5 bases, with 11 bases separating them. Per the germline V gene, CDR1 is LNHDA and CDR2 is SQIVND (reference sequence). This CDR3 spans 14 amino acids. DNA for the CDR3: TGTGCCAGTAGTATAGGGAACAGGGAGACTGAAGCTTTCTTT. This encodes CASSIGNRETEAFF.